Below are 20 T cell receptor beta chains sequenced from a single sample in a study of cytomegalovirus exposure and HLA in healthy donors. Only in-frame clones appear in the TCRdb table, and some are missing; sequencing was by immunoSEQ multiplex PCR. This sample has roughly 220,000 clones, with under 95% found just once. Sample: PBMCs. Source of these receptors: a woman between 18 and 30 years old in good health and CMV-seronegative.

The genes are TRBV7-9 and TRBJ1-1; D unclear. The length of the CDR3 is 15 residues. V lost 4 bases and J lost 3, with 15 bases in between. Germline CDR1 SEHNR, CDR2 FQNEAQ (reference sequence). CDR3 bases: TGTGCCAGCAGCTCCTCCCTATCGGTTCACACTGAAGCTTTCTTT. Translating gives CASSSSLSVHTEAFF.

The chain carries TRBV28 and TRBJ2-7; 7 bases match TRBD1. V lost 6 bases to trimming and J lost 4 bases; unmatched junction nucleotides: 9. CDR3 size: 14 residues. The germline CDR1 and CDR2 sequences are MDHEN and SYDVKM. DNA of the CDR3: TGTGCCAGCAGGGCGACAGGGATCGGGTACGAGCAGTACTTC. Residues: CASRATGIGYEQYF.

CDR3: CASIERAGGLGTGELFF. Here the CDR3 DNA reads TGTGCCAGTATTGAGAGAGCGGGAGGATTAGGCACCGGGGAGCTGTTTTTT. The rearrangement joins TRBV19 to TRBJ2-2; 9 positions match TRBD2. The CDR3 runs 17 residues. After removal of 7 bases from V and 4 bases from J, the junction contained 13 bases not matched to a gene. Per the germline V gene, CDR1 is LNHDA and CDR2 is SQIVND (reference sequence).

The chain has TRBV7-9 and TRBJ2-7; D remains ambiguous. Germline V gene data show CDR1 as SEHNR and CDR2 as FQNEAQ (reference sequence). Trimming cost V 3 bases and J 4 bases, with 16 bases left between them. The CDR3 covers 15 residues. The CDR3 DNA reads TGTGCCAGCAGCTTCCCTAGAAGTTCTAGGTACGAGCAGTACTTC. Translated, it gives CASSFPRSSRYEQYF.

The count of this clone is one. The chain has TRBV7-6 and TRBJ2-2; 11 positions agree with TRBD2. The V and J ends lost 5 bases and 4 bases, in that order; junction bases with no gene match: 6. Germline lookup yields CDR1 SGHVS and CDR2 FNYEAQ. CDR3 length equals 16 residues. The CDR3 bases are TGTGCCAGCAGCCATAGCGGGAGGGTTCGCACCGGGGAGCTGTTTTTT. This codes for CASSHSGRVRTGELFF.

The chain recombines TRBV28 with TRBJ1-4; 8 bases align to TRBD1. J was trimmed by 1 base and V by 1 base; bases with no gene match: 2. The CDR3 spans 16 residues. From germline, CDR1 is MDHEN and CDR2 SYDVKM. CDR3 in amino acids: CASSLSGGGTNEKLFF. The CDR3 coding sequence is TGTGCCAGCAGTTTATCAGGGGGCGGAACTAATGAAAAACTGTTTTTT.

V gene TRBV4-1 combines with J gene TRBJ2-7; D not resolved. The V gene lost 1 base and the J gene lost 3 bases, with 7 bases spanning the gap. The CDR3 contains 13 residues. Per germline, CDR1 MGHRA and CDR2 YSYEKL. CDR3 sequence: CASSQASSYEQYF. In DNA form, the CDR3 reads TGCGCCAGCAGCCAAGCGTCGAGCTACGAGCAGTACTTC.

This chain connects TRBV6-5 to TRBJ1-4, with D possibly being TRBD1 (5 bases). The length of the CDR3 is 15 residues. The germline V gene encodes CDR1 MNHEY and CDR2 SVGAGI. Trimming shortened V by 5 bases and J by 2 bases, and 12 bases separated the two germline ends. The DNA for the CDR3 is TGTGCCAGCAGTCGCTGGGGCGAGACTAATGAAAAACTGTTTTTT. It encodes CASSRWGETNEKLFF.

The chain combines TRBV6-1 with TRBJ1-6, with D unresolved. CDR1 is MNHNS and CDR2 is SASEGT in the germline V gene. The CDR3 is 14 residues long. V gave up 3 bases and J gave up 7 bases, with 10 bases separating them. The CDR3 DNA follows: TGTGCCAGCAGTGACCCGTCCGCGAATTCACCCCTCCACTTT. As protein: CASSDPSANSPLHF.

CDR3 amino acids: CASSSPGDRDYGYTF. The CDR3 DNA reads TGTGCCAGCAGTTCCCCAGGGGACCGAGACTATGGCTACACCTTC. V is TRBV6-6 and J is TRBJ1-2; a possible D gene is TRBD1 (6 bases). The ends were cut back, 4 bases at V and 3 bases at J, with 15 bases in the middle. This CDR3 is 15 amino acids long. Germline lookup yields CDR1 MNHNY and CDR2 SVGAGI (reference sequence).

This clone was observed a single time. The V call is TRBV27, the J call TRBJ1-1; perhaps TRBD1 as D (5 bases). Trimming took 4 bases from V and 0 from J, leaving 9 bases between them. The CDR3 loop spans 14 amino acids. In germline, CDR1 is MNHEY, CDR2 SMNVEV (reference sequence). The CDR3 region has the DNA TGTGCCAGCAGTTGGAGGGGTATGAACACTGAAGCTTTCTTT. It specifies CASSWRGMNTEAFF.

The chain has TRBV5-1 and TRBJ2-7; weak D call: TRBD2 (5 bases). V gave up 1 base and J gave up 6 bases, with 14 bases separating them. This CDR3 has 14 amino acids. Per the germline V gene, CDR1 is SGHRS and CDR2 is YFSETQ. The DNA of the CDR3 is TGCGCCAGCAGCTTGCAGTTGGGAGATCCCGAGCAGTACTTC. Protein product: CASSLQLGDPEQYF.

The chain links TRBV21-1 to TRBJ1-1. TRBV21-1 is a known pseudogene. The length of the CDR3 is 9 residues. The CDR3 spells CASEAEAFF. For the CDR3, the DNA is TGTGCCAGCGAGGCTGAAGCTTTCTTT.

CDR3 amino acids: CSARDINEQFF. Here the CDR3 DNA reads TGCAGTGCTAGAGATATCAATGAGCAGTTCTTC. This chain connects TRBV20-1 to TRBJ2-1; D uncertain. This CDR3 is 11 amino acids long. In germline, CDR1 is DFQATT, CDR2 SNEGSKA (reference sequence). V shed 0 bases and J shed 6 bases, with 3 bases lying between them.

V and J are TRBV28 and TRBJ1-2; TRBD1 is a possible D gene (5 bases). Trimming left V 3 bases short and J 4 bases short, with 12 bases between. The CDR3 loop spans 14 amino acids. CDR1 and CDR2 (germline): MDHEN, SYDVKM. The CDR3 DNA sequence: TGTGCCAGCAGTTTGTTTGGGGGGGGCTATGGCTACACCTTC. Its translation: CASSLFGGGYGYTF.

The J gene is TRBJ2-2, the V gene TRBV19; maybe TRBD2 (5 bases). The V gene's germline CDR1 is LNHDA and CDR2 SQIVND (reference sequence). The CDR3 has 15 amino acids. V lost 4 bases, J lost 2 bases, and 11 bases lay in between. As DNA, the CDR3 is TGTGCCAGTAGTAACGGGGAATCTAACACCGGGGAGCTGTTTTTT. The encoded protein is CASSNGESNTGELFF.

This chain's CDR3 is CASSSGGANTEAFF. In DNA, the CDR3 is TGTGCCAGTAGCTCAGGGGGCGCGAACACTGAAGCTTTCTTT. The rearrangement joins TRBV19 to TRBJ1-1; 8 bases line up with TRBD1. Germline values: CDR1 LNHDA, CDR2 SQIVND (reference sequence). Trimming cost V 6 bases and J 1 base; bases outside gene matches: 4. The CDR3 has 14 residues. The full variable domain, with the rest looked up from reference TRBV19 and TRBJ1-1, is DGGITQSPKYLFRKEGQNVTLSCEQNLNHDAMYWYRQDPGQGLRLIYYSQIVNDFQKGDIAEGYSVSREKKESFPLTVTSAQKNPTAFYLCASSSGGANTEAFFGQGTRLTVV.

The chain couples TRBV5-6 to TRBJ2-1, with TRBD2 matching 12 bases. CDR1 and CDR2 (germline): SGHDT, YYEEEE. With V trimmed by 4 bases and J by 8 bases, 10 bases remained unmatched. This CDR3 region has 16 residues. CDR3 residues: CASSVQLAGGWDEQFF. DNA of the CDR3: TGTGCCAGCAGCGTCCAACTAGCGGGAGGTTGGGATGAGCAGTTCTTC.

The CDR3 bases are TGTGCCAGCAGCTTAGAGACTAGCGGCCCTATACCTTATACGCAGTATTTT. Translated: CASSLETSGPIPYTQYF. The chain employs TRBV7-9 and TRBJ2-3; 9 bases map to TRBD2. V was pared by 1 base and J by 7 bases, with 12 bases of the junction left unmatched. The CDR3 sequence is 17 residues long. The germline V gene encodes CDR1 SEHNR and CDR2 FQNEAQ (reference sequence). Drawing the rest from reference TRBV7-9 and TRBJ2-3, the complete variable domain is DTGVSQNPRHKITKRGQNVTFRCDPISEHNRLYWYRQTLGQGPEFLTYFQNEAQLEKSRLLSDRFSAERPKGSFSTLEIQRTEQGDSAMYLCASSLETSGPIPYTQYFGPGTRLTVL.

This chain links TRBV6-6 with TRBJ2-7, with 11 bases lining up with TRBD1. Germline CDR1 is MNHNY and CDR2 is SVGAGI (reference sequence). J lost 7 bases, V lost 6 bases, and 11 bases had no gene match. The CDR3 contains 15 residues. The CDR3 loop reads CASSYTGTGGSEQYF. The DNA for the CDR3 is TGTGCCAGCAGCTACACCGGGACAGGGGGGTCAGAGCAGTACTTC.